The rows below give T cell receptor beta chains drawn from one sample of a study of blood T cells in healthy people across ages. TCRdb independently ran MiXCR on the 5' RACE reads; one entry per CDR3 protein. The sample holds about 730,000 distinct CDR3 sequences, about 40% seen once. Sequences were obtained from blood. The receptors stem from a woman in her sixties or seventies in good health. Both conserved end residues are part of each CDR3. The order of the fields is clone size, D gene, J gene, V gene, CDR3 protein, CDR3 DNA. D genes are given only for firm matches. Not every row has a clone size; where given, it reads once, few, many or a size class.

>NA|TRBD2|TRBJ2-7|TRBV20-1
CSAPTSGRAHEQYF
TGCAGTGCCCCGACTAGCGGGAGGGCCCACGAGCAGTACTTC
>many|NA|TRBJ2-7|TRBV28
CASGTYEQYF
TGTGCCAGCGGTACCTACGAGCAGTACTTC
>NA|TRBD2|TRBJ2-5|TRBV7-3
CASSRPGTSVNGQYF
TGTGCCAGCAGCCGCCCCGGGACTAGCGTCAACGGGCAGTACTTC
>few|NA|TRBJ2-7|TRBV28
CASSFRRGGEQYF
TGTGCCAGCAGTTTCCGCAGGGGGGGGGAGCAGTACTTC
>few|TRBD1|TRBJ2-3|TRBV27
CASSAPGDRSTDTQYF
TGTGCCAGCAGTGCCCCTGGGGACAGGAGCACAGATACGCAGTATTTT
>few|NA|TRBJ2-1|TRBV10-3
CAISESELVLYNEQFF
TGTGCCATCAGTGAGTCTGAACTAGTCCTCTACAATGAGCAGTTCTTC
>NA|TRBD2|TRBJ2-3|TRBV15
CATSRAQRGGGIDTQYF
TGTGCCACCAGCAGAGCCCAGCGGGGGGGTGGAATAGATACGCAGTATTTT
>NA|TRBD2|TRBJ2-1|TRBV10-3
CATVRGGFDNEQFF
TGTGCCACCGTCCGGGGGGGTTTCGACAATGAGCAGTTCTTC
>few|NA|TRBJ2-5|TRBV6-5
CASSYGRGGETQYF
TGTGCCAGCAGTTACGGCAGGGGAGGAGAGACCCAGTACTTC
>NA|TRBD1|TRBJ1-1|TRBV7-3
CASSYGQGGGTEAFF
TGTGCCAGCAGCTATGGACAGGGTGGTGGCACTGAAGCTTTCTTT
>NA|TRBD2|TRBJ2-3|TRBV7-9
CASSNGVAGITDTQYF
TGTGCCAGCAGCAACGGGGTAGCGGGGATCACAGATACGCAGTATTTT
>many|TRBD1|TRBJ1-2|TRBV7-9
CAIRQGVGNYGYTF
TGTGCCATCCGACAGGGAGTTGGTAACTATGGCTACACCTTC
>NA|NA|TRBJ1-5|TRBV6-1
CASSENIIQPQHF
TGTGCCAGCAGTGAAAACATAATCCAGCCCCAGCATTTT
>NA|TRBD2|TRBJ2-7|TRBV20-1
CSATGGALYEQYF
TGCAGTGCCACGGGGGGAGCCCTTTACGAGCAGTACTTC
>NA|NA|TRBJ1-2|TRBV9
CASSVDPRAGNGYTF
TGTGCCAGCAGCGTAGATCCCAGGGCTGGGAATGGCTACACCTTC